These 2 T cell receptor beta chains were sequenced from one sample in a study of blood T cell repertoires in COVID-19. Method: immunoSEQ multiplex PCR; TCRdb's copy keeps in-frame clones and lacks some. The table shows around 310,000 clones, with 88% occurring only once. The specimen sequenced was peripheral blood. The receptors stem from a woman aged 45-65 years with active or convalescent COVID-19.

The V and J genes are TRBV6-4 and TRBJ2-1; 8 bases match TRBD1. This CDR3 is 15 amino acids long. CDR1 and CDR2 from the germline V gene are MRHNA and SNTAGT. With 4 bases clipped from V and 8 bases from J, the junction kept 10 bases outside the gene matches. CDR3 DNA: TGTGCCAGCAGTGCCGTCAGGGGGCGCGGGGATGAGCAGTTCTTC. It codes for CASSAVRGRGDEQFF.

The genes are TRBV30 and TRBJ2-7; D is uncertain. Germline V gives CDR1 GTSNPN, CDR2 SVGIG (reference sequence). The CDR3 contains 13 residues. With 2 bases removed from V and 3 bases from J, the gap between germline ends came to 11 bases. In nucleotides, the CDR3 is TGTGCCTGGAGTATGGGCAGCAACTACGAGCAGTACTTC. Translated, it gives CAWSMGSNYEQYF.